The present T cell receptor beta chain was sequenced within a study of control samples from healthy donors and cancer patients. The CDR3 sequence is 16 residues long. In germline, CDR1 is MGHRA, CDR2 YSYEKL. Trimming at V came to 0 bases and at J to 1 base, leaving 2 bases not matched to a gene. Measured with immunoSEQ multiplex PCR; TCRdb has only the in-frame clones, and not every one. The table records more than 140,000 clones, about 90% of them present only once. V gene TRBV4-1 combines with J gene TRBJ2-2; the match to TRBD1 covers 7 bases. This receptor was identified in a man younger than 35 in good health. The source material was blood. The DNA for the CDR3 is TGCGCCAGCAGCCAAGAGGACAGGATGAACACCGGGGAGCTGTTTTTT. Its translation is CASSQEDRMNTGELFF.